The following is a TCR beta chain sequence with its context. Using immunoSEQ multiplex PCR, the repertoire was profiled, and TCRdb retains in-frame clones only, with some absent. The data hold roughly 97,000 clones, with roughly 96% observed a single time. The data are from a study of technical replicates of blood from a handful of donors. In germline, CDR1 is LNHDA, CDR2 SQIVND (reference sequence). J was trimmed by 8 bases and V by 0 bases; bases with no gene match: 6. The CDR3 sequence is 15 residues long. This sequence originates from a human donor in good health. The sequenced sample was T cells isolated from PBMCs. This chain connects TRBV19 to TRBJ2-1; TRBD1 matches 8 bases. CDR3: CASSIDSQGADEQFF. In nucleotides, the CDR3 is TGTGCCAGTAGTATAGACTCGCAGGGGGCTGATGAGCAGTTCTTC.